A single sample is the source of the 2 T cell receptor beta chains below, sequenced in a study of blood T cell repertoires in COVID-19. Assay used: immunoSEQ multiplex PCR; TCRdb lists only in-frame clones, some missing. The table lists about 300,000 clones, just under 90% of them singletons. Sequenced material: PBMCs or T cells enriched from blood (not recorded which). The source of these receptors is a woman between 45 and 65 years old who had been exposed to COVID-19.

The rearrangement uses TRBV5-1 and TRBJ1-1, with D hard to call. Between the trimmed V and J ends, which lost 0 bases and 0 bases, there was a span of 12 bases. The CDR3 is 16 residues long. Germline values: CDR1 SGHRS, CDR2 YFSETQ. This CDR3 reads CASSLGTGSMNTEAFF. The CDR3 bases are TGCGCCAGCAGCTTGGGTACGGGATCGATGAACACTGAAGCTTTCTTT.

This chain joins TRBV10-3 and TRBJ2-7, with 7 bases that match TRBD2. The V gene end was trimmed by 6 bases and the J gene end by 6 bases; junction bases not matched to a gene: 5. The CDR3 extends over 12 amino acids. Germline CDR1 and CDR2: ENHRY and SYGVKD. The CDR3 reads CAIRGGVSEQYF. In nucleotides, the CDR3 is TGTGCCATCAGGGGGGGGGTCTCCGAGCAGTACTTC.